Listed here are 8 T cell receptor beta chains from one sample, sequenced in a study of cytomegalovirus exposure and HLA in healthy donors. Researchers ran the PCR with 60 Vbeta and 13 Jbeta primers. Data came from immunoSEQ multiplex PCR; TCRdb stores just in-frame clones and leaves some out. The table records around 120,000 clones, about 83% of them present only once. Material: PBMCs. These TCRs come from a woman in her thirties or forties in good health and CMV-seropositive.

Note on this clone: At the DNA level, this CDR3 is encoded by other sequences in the same sample as well. The chain employs TRBV7-3 and TRBJ2-5; D possibly corresponds to TRBD1 (5 bases). CDR1 SGHTA and CDR2 FQGTGA come from the germline V gene. The CDR3 length is 13 residues. The germline V and J ends were trimmed by 6 bases and 2 bases, with 10 bases remaining between them. The CDR3 spells CASSRGSQETQYF. Written as DNA, the CDR3 is TGTGCCAGCAGTAGGGGATCGCAAGAGACCCAGTACTTC.

The chain couples TRBV5-4 to TRBJ1-4; the match to TRBD1 covers 8 bases. Germline V gives CDR1 SGHNT, CDR2 YYREEE (reference sequence). J lost 10 bases, V lost 0 bases, and 14 bases had no gene match. CDR3 length: 17 residues. The CDR3 nucleotides are TGTGCCAGCAGCTTGGCAGGGGGCCCAGGGGCCGCGGGAAAACTGTTTTTT. This encodes CASSLAGGPGAAGKLFF.

The chain carries TRBV5-1 and TRBJ1-4; possible D gene TRBD1, 6 bases. Germline values: CDR1 SGHRS, CDR2 YFSETQ. V gave up 5 bases and J gave up 0 bases, with 8 bases separating them. The CDR3 is 14 residues long. The CDR3 nucleotides are TGCGCCAGCAGGACAGGTTCAACTAATGAAAAACTGTTTTTT. Protein sequence: CASRTGSTNEKLFF.

The chain couples TRBV23-1 to TRBJ1-5; unclear D gene. TRBV23-1 is an ORF, with its function uncertain. The CDR3 covers 14 residues. V was pared by 11 bases and J by 2 bases, with 16 bases between. Here the CDR3 reads CAPKERSGNQPQHF. As DNA, the CDR3 is TGCGCCCCAAAGGAGAGGTCGGGCAATCAGCCCCAGCATTTT.

This clone was detected only a few times. This sequence joins TRBV10-3 and TRBJ2-1; 12 bases are a match to TRBD2. Germline V CDR1 and CDR2: ENHRY, SYGVKD. V trimming: 6 bases; J trimming: 4 bases; junction bases outside the gene matches: 4. The CDR3 consists of 15 residues. The DNA for the CDR3 is TGTGCCATCAGGGCTAGCGGGGGGGTATACAATGAGCAGTTCTTC. This translates into CAIRASGGVYNEQFF.

CDR3 nucleotide sequence: TGTGCCAGCAGCTTGAGGTGGGGGCCCCCGGGTCGGGAGACCCAGTACTTC. Protein product: CASSLRWGPPGRETQYF. V gene TRBV5-8 combines with J gene TRBJ2-5; a possible D gene is TRBD1 (6 bases). Germline V gene lookup returns CDR1 SGHTS and CDR2 YDEGEE. Trimming pared 1 base from V and 5 bases from J, leaving 21 bases between. The CDR3 spans 17 residues.

The J gene is TRBJ2-1, the V gene TRBV7-8; D unclear. Looked up from germline, CDR1 is SGHVS and CDR2 is FQNEAQ. Trimming cost V 7 bases and J 7 bases, with 17 bases left between them. CDR3 size: 14 residues. In DNA, the CDR3 is TGTGCCAGCACCCGGGTGAATCGGATGAATGAGCAGTTCTTC. It is translated as CASTRVNRMNEQFF. The full variable domain, rest sourced from reference TRBV7-8 and TRBJ2-1, is GAGVSQSPRYKVAKRGQDVALRCDPISGHVSLFWYQQALGQGPEFLTYFQNEAQLDKSGLPSDRFFAERPEGSVSTLKIQRTQQEDSAVYLCASTRVNRMNEQFFGPGTRLTVL.

This clone was counted between two and nine times. This chain's CDR3 is CASSRWAASGGTDTQYF. CDR3 bases: TGTGCCAGCAGCCGATGGGCGGCTAGCGGGGGAACAGATACGCAGTATTTT. The chain couples TRBV7-9 to TRBJ2-3; TRBD2 aligns across 10 bases. J gave up 3 bases and V 5 bases, and 11 bases lay outside the gene matches. The V gene's germline CDR1 is SEHNR and CDR2 FQNEAQ (reference sequence). This CDR3 spans 17 amino acids. Full variable domain (rest looked up from reference TRBV7-9 and TRBJ2-3): DTGVSQNPRHKITKRGQNVTFRCDPISEHNRLYWYRQTLGQGPEFLTYFQNEAQLEKSRLLSDRFSAERPKGSFSTLEIQRTEQGDSAMYLCASSRWAASGGTDTQYFGPGTRLTVL.